One and the same sample provided the 27 T cell receptor beta chains below, sequenced in a study of T-cell memory formation after mild COVID-19. In TCRdb, the 5' RACE reads were re-called with MiXCR into one record per CDR3 protein. In the table there are under 250,000 distinct CDR3 sequences, 15% to 17% of which are singletons. Sequencing was carried out using PBMCs or a T cell subset sorted from them (not recorded which). The receptors come from an adult woman who had mild COVID-19 (a few samples of this study predate the infection). Cell type and time point are not known.

V usage is TRBV12-3 or TRBV12-4 and J usage is TRBJ2-5, with D tentatively TRBD2 (6 bases). Gene TRBJ2-7 matches the end of the DNA better, so the J call may be wrong. The CDR3 has 15 residues. CDR3 sequence reads: CASSMGGQGTYEQYF. The CDR3 DNA reads TGTGCCAGCAGCATGGGGGGTCAGGGAACCTACGAGCAGTACTTC.

The CDR3 is CASSLEDSTQYF. In DNA, the CDR3 is TGCGCCAGCAGCTTGGAGGATTCTACGCAGTATTTT. V is TRBV5-1 and J is TRBJ2-3; no clear D. The CDR3 loop spans 12 amino acids. Trimming took 0 bases from V and 8 from J, leaving 7 bases between them. Germline V gene lookup returns CDR1 SGHRS and CDR2 YFSETQ.

The CDR3 coding sequence is TGTGCCAGCAGTTACTCCCAGGCTAACACTGAAGCTTTCTTT. This encodes CASSYSQANTEAFF. The chain employs TRBV6-2 or TRBV6-3 and TRBJ1-1, with D unclear. There are 14 residues in the CDR3. V was trimmed by 0 bases and J by 2 bases, leaving 7 bases between them. The germline gives CDR1 MNHEY, CDR2 SVGEGT.

This clonotype was counted between two and nine times. CDR3: CASSAGLAGRKETQYF. DNA of the CDR3: TGTGCCAGCAGCGCCGGACTAGCGGGGAGAAAAGAGACCCAGTACTTC. The rearrangement joins TRBV5-4 to TRBJ2-5; TRBD2 matches 12 bases. Germline V gives CDR1 SGHNT, CDR2 YYREEE (reference sequence). The CDR3 consists of 16 residues. V was clipped by 4 bases and J by 3 bases; unmatched bases: 7.

The rearrangement joins TRBV20-1 to TRBJ1-1; possibly TRBD1 for D (6 bases). The CDR3 runs 10 residues. Germline values: CDR1 DFQATT, CDR2 SNEGSKA (reference sequence). CDR3 sequence reads: CRTGFTEAFF. CDR3 DNA: TGCAGAACAGGGTTCACTGAAGCTTTCTTT.

The J gene is TRBJ2-5, the V gene TRBV2; D not resolved. Trimming left V 6 bases short and J 2 bases short, with 4 bases between. Germline V gives CDR1 SNHLY, CDR2 FYNNEI. CDR3 length equals 11 residues. CDR3 in amino acids: CASRQQETQYF. CDR3 DNA: TGTGCCAGCAGACAGCAAGAGACCCAGTACTTC.

This clonotype was recorded at least ten times. V and J are TRBV18 and TRBJ2-5; 13 nucleotides agree with TRBD2. The CDR3 has 14 residues. Per the germline V gene, CDR1 is KGHSH and CDR2 is LQKENI. The V gene end was trimmed by 8 bases and the J gene end by 4 bases; junction bases not matched to a gene: 4. In DNA, the CDR3 is TGTGCCAGCCAGGGACTAGCGGGAAGAGAGACCCAGTACTTC. Residues: CASQGLAGRETQYF.

This clonotype has a count of ten or more. Here the CDR3 DNA reads TGCGCCAGCAGGCCGGGACAGGGCTCCTACGAGCAGTACTTC. Amino acid sequence: CASRPGQGSYEQYF. The V call is TRBV5-1, the J call TRBJ2-7, with 9 bases that match TRBD1. V lost 5 bases and J lost 0; bases outside the gene matches: 3. The germline gives CDR1 SGHRS, CDR2 YFSETQ. The CDR3 sequence is 14 residues long.

The chain links TRBV12-3 or TRBV12-4 to TRBJ2-1; 9 bases match TRBD1. This CDR3 is 17 amino acids long. Trimming at V came to 0 bases and at J to 5 bases, leaving 8 bases not matched to a gene. The CDR3 nucleotides read TGTGCCAGCAGTTTAGCGGACAGGGGACCGCCCAACAATGAGCAGTTCTTC. Residues: CASSLADRGPPNNEQFF.

CDR3 sequence: CASSPLLGTGDYEQYF. The CDR3 bases are TGTGCCAGCAGCCCCCTCCTCGGGACAGGGGACTACGAGCAGTACTTC. The rearrangement uses TRBV3-1 and TRBJ2-7; 10 nucleotides agree with TRBD1. CDR1 is LGHDT, CDR2 YNNKEL, per germline (reference sequence). The trim removed 4 bases at V and 3 bases at J, leaving 9 bases unmatched. The CDR3 has 16 residues.

This clonotype came up a few times. This chain's CDR3 is CASSFNNEQFF. Here the CDR3 DNA reads TGTGCCAGCAGTTTTAACAATGAGCAGTTCTTC. The chain has TRBV12-3 or TRBV12-4 and TRBJ2-1; no clear D gene. The CDR3 runs 11 residues. Trimming removed 3 bases from V and 5 bases from J, with 2 bases in between.

The chain couples TRBV10-3 to TRBJ2-3; 11 nucleotides agree with TRBD2. The CDR3 runs 14 residues. Germline loops: CDR1 ENHRY, CDR2 SYGVKD. V dropped 8 bases and J dropped 2; count of bases not matched to a gene: 3. The CDR3 DNA reads TGTGCCATCGGGACTAGCGGCCCCACAGATACGCAGTATTTT. This translates into CAIGTSGPTDTQYF.

This chain links TRBV5-1 with TRBJ2-2; no reliable D call. This CDR3 has 15 amino acids. Between the trimmed V and J ends, which lost 4 bases and 0 bases, there was a span of 10 bases. Germline V lookup: CDR1 SGHRS, CDR2 YFSETQ. CDR3 coding DNA: TGCGCCAGCAGCCGTACGATCGCGAACACCGGGGAGCTGTTTTTT. This encodes CASSRTIANTGELFF.

This clonotype was counted a few times. This chain connects TRBV11-2 to TRBJ2-7; D call uncertain. Trimming stripped 0 bases from V and 2 bases from J, with 14 bases between. Germline CDR1 is SGHAT and CDR2 is FQNNGV. There are 16 residues in the CDR3. The CDR3 reads CASSLDRVSRTYEQYF. CDR3 nucleotides: TGTGCCAGCAGCTTAGACCGGGTGAGCAGGACCTACGAGCAGTACTTC. The full variable domain, its missing parts supplied by reference TRBV11-2 and TRBJ2-7, is EAGVAQSPRYKIIEKRQSVAFWCNPISGHATLYWYQQILGQGPKLLIQFQNNGVVDDSQLPKDRFSAERLKGVDSTLKIQPAKLEDSAVYLCASSLDRVSRTYEQYFGPGTRLTVT.

This clonotype was picked up a small number of times. The rearrangement links TRBV6-6 to TRBJ2-1, with 12 bases fitting TRBD1. V trimming: 6 bases; J trimming: 7 bases; junction bases outside the gene matches: 16. The CDR3 spans 18 residues. Germline values: CDR1 MNHNY, CDR2 SVGAGI (reference sequence). This chain's CDR3 is CASSLYRDRGRSINEQFF. Here the CDR3 DNA reads TGTGCCAGCAGCTTATACCGGGACAGGGGGCGGTCGATAAATGAGCAGTTCTTC.

The V gene is TRBV6-5, the J gene TRBJ1-2, with no clear D. The ends were cut back, 0 bases at V and 8 bases at J, with 10 bases in the middle. The CDR3 loop spans 13 amino acids. Germline V gene sequence: CDR1 MNHEY, CDR2 SVGAGI. The CDR3 DNA reads TGTGCCAGCAGTTACTCCGGGCCCAGCGGCTACACCTTC. Encoded protein: CASSYSGPSGYTF.

The chain combines TRBV7-9 with TRBJ2-7, with D perhaps matching TRBD2 (6 bases). Germline CDR1 SEHNR, CDR2 FQNEAQ (reference sequence). The CDR3 loop spans 14 amino acids. V lost 5 bases and J 1 base, leaving 12 bases between the germline ends. CDR3 coding DNA: TGTGCCAGCAGCGCAACGGGGGTATCCTACGAGCAGTACTTC. Its protein product is CASSATGVSYEQYF. The complete variable domain, with remaining parts taken from reference TRBV7-9 and TRBJ2-7, reads DTGVSQNPRHKITKRGQNVTFRCDPISEHNRLYWYRQTLGQGPEFLTYFQNEAQLEKSRLLSDRFSAERPKGSFSTLEIQRTEQGDSAMYLCASSATGVSYEQYFGPGTRLTVT.

This clonotype turned up a few times. J is TRBJ2-3 and V is TRBV7-2; 11 bases are a match to TRBD2. V dropped 4 bases and J dropped 3; count of bases not matched to a gene: 6. The CDR3 has 16 amino acids. Germline CDR1 reads SGHTA; CDR2 reads FQGNSA. For the CDR3, the DNA is TGTGCCAGCAGCTCTAGCGGGGGGTTTTCAACAGATACGCAGTATTTT. Translated, it gives CASSSSGGFSTDTQYF.

This clonotype was seen only a few times. This chain joins TRBV12-3 or TRBV12-4 and TRBJ2-2, with D hard to call. Trimming pared 6 bases from V and 3 bases from J, leaving 8 bases between. This CDR3 is 13 amino acids long. CDR3 residues: CASSFYYTGELFF. DNA of the CDR3: TGTGCCAGCAGCTTTTACTACACCGGGGAGCTGTTTTTT.

The sample holds a few counts of this clonotype. The rearrangement links TRBV20-1 to TRBJ2-7, with TRBD1 identical over 7 bases. V trimming: 4 bases; J trimming: 3 bases; junction bases outside the gene matches: 6. The CDR3 consists of 13 residues. CDR1 and CDR2 (germline): DFQATT, SNEGSKA (reference sequence). The CDR3 protein is CSAMEQGFYEQYF. DNA for the CDR3: TGCAGTGCTATGGAACAGGGGTTCTACGAGCAGTACTTC.

This chain uses TRBV12-3 or TRBV12-4 with TRBJ2-3; D remains unclear. V was shortened by 3 bases and J by 3 bases, with 10 bases between the two germline ends. This CDR3 has 14 amino acids. Here the CDR3 DNA reads TGTGCCAGCAGTTTTAGAGAACTGACAGATACGCAGTATTTT. Amino acid sequence: CASSFRELTDTQYF.

CDR3 coding DNA: TGTGCCAGCTCAGGGCGACGGGACACTGAAGCTTTCTTT. This codes for CASSGRRDTEAFF. J is TRBJ1-1 and V is TRBV18; D is unresolved. Germline V gene sequence: CDR1 KGHSH, CDR2 LQKENI. The ends were cut back, 5 bases at V and 3 bases at J, with 10 bases in the middle. The CDR3 consists of 13 residues.

The chain combines TRBV24-1 with TRBJ1-5, with D perhaps TRBD1 (5 bases). This CDR3 region has 12 residues. The germline V and J ends were trimmed by 9 bases and 4 bases, with 9 bases remaining between them. CDR1 KGHDR and CDR2 SFDVKD come from the germline V gene. The CDR3 protein is CATGDGNQPQHF. CDR3 coding DNA: TGTGCCACCGGGGACGGGAATCAGCCCCAGCATTTT.

This clonotype occurred a few times. The V call is TRBV4-2, the J call TRBJ1-1; D ambiguous. The length of the CDR3 is 14 residues. Trimming shortened V by 8 bases and J by 2 bases, and 15 bases separated the two germline ends. Germline values: CDR1 LGHNA, CDR2 YNFKEQ. CDR3 in DNA: TGTGCCAGCGGCCTTGTGGGAGGAAACACTGAAGCTTTCTTT. The encoded protein is CASGLVGGNTEAFF.

This clonotype was seen at least ten times. The genes are TRBV5-1 and TRBJ2-2; either TRBD1 or TRBD2 may fit D (5 bases each). CDR3 length equals 15 residues. Trimming pared 4 bases from V and 4 bases from J, leaving 14 bases between. Germline loops: CDR1 SGHRS, CDR2 YFSETQ. For the CDR3, the DNA is TGCGCCAGCAGCCCCCTAAGGGGAGCCACCGGGGAGCTGTTTTTT. Residues: CASSPLRGATGELFF. The full variable domain, with the rest looked up from reference TRBV5-1 and TRBJ2-2, is KAGVTQTPRYLIKTRGQQVTLSCSPISGHRSVSWYQQTPGQGLQFLFEYFSETQRNKGNFPGRFSGRQFSNSRSEMNVSTLELGDSALYLCASSPLRGATGELFFGEGSRLTVL.

J is TRBJ2-5 and V is TRBV2; 14 bases are a match to TRBD2. This CDR3 spans 16 amino acids. CDR1 is SNHLY, CDR2 FYNNEI, per germline. Unmatched junction bases numbered 8, after V lost 6 bases and J lost 5 bases. The chain's CDR3 is CASSQGTSGRGETQYF. The CDR3 DNA reads as TGTGCCAGCAGCCAGGGGACTAGCGGGAGAGGGGAGACCCAGTACTTC.

This clonotype was observed a few times. J is TRBJ1-1 and V is TRBV13; D uncertain. Germline V gives CDR1 PRHDT, CDR2 FYEKMQ (reference sequence). The CDR3 totals 14 residues. Deletions cut 0 bases from V and 2 bases from J, with 7 bases between. The CDR3 region has the DNA TGTGCCAGCAGCTTAGGACACACTAACACTGAAGCTTTCTTT. Its translation: CASSLGHTNTEAFF.